What follows are 17 T cell receptor beta chains derived from one specimen sequenced in a study of type 1 regulatory T cells. Study outcomes and limitations: Type 1 regulatory T cells had a more restricted TCR repertoire than non-type 1 regulatory T cells.

Each CDR3 protein is one row after TCRdb ran MiXCR on the reads. Counted here are tens of thousands of distinct CDR3 sequences, about a fifth occurring once; the ten biggest clones make up more than 6.5%. For these receptors, no antigen is known. The sample was cultured type 1 regulatory T (Tr1) cells, either the whole culture or a sorted fraction (not recorded which). Source of these receptors: a human donor in good health.

J is TRBJ1-3 and V is TRBV6-1; 7 bases are a match to TRBD1. Germline V gene data show CDR1 as MNHNS and CDR2 as SASEGT. The CDR3 runs 14 residues. The V segment lost 8 bases and the J segment 0 bases; nucleotides outside the gene matches: 4. The CDR3 nucleotides are TGTGCCAGCGGGACAGCCAGCTCTGGAAACACCATATATTTT. Translated, it gives CASGTASSGNTIYF.

The V and J genes are TRBV5-1 and TRBJ2-2, with unresolved D. CDR3 length: 17 amino acids. Germline assignment: CDR1 SGHRS and CDR2 YFSETQ. V was shortened by 0 bases and J by 0 bases, with 12 bases between the two germline ends. CDR3 sequence: CASSLGALIPNTGELFF. In nucleotides, the CDR3 is TGCGCCAGCAGCTTGGGGGCTCTAATACCGAACACCGGGGAGCTGTTTTTT.

This clonotype was recorded many times. The CDR3 loop reads CASSLNIETQYF. The CDR3 nucleotides read TGTGCCAGCAGCTTGAATATAGAGACCCAGTACTTC. The chain has TRBV7-9 and TRBJ2-5; D remains ambiguous. V lost 3 bases and J lost 4, with 6 bases in between. Germline V lookup: CDR1 SEHNR, CDR2 FQNEAQ (reference sequence). This CDR3 is built from 12 residues. Full variable domain (rest looked up from reference TRBV7-9 and TRBJ2-5): DTGVSQNPRHKITKRGQNVTFRCDPISEHNRLYWYRQTLGQGPEFLTYFQNEAQLEKSRLLSDRFSAERPKGSFSTLEIQRTEQGDSAMYLCASSLNIETQYFGPGTRLLVL.

In this sample, this clonotype turned up a few times. J is TRBJ1-5 and V is TRBV6-2 or TRBV6-3, with TRBD1 matching over 11 bases. The V and J ends lost 2 bases and 1 base, in that order; junction bases with no gene match: 16. Germline V lookup: CDR1 MNHEY, CDR2 SVGEGT. This CDR3 is built from 21 residues. CDR3 sequence: CASSYRIGQGATPGSNQPQHF. CDR3 bases: TGTGCCAGCAGTTACCGGATCGGACAGGGGGCCACTCCCGGGAGCAATCAGCCCCAGCATTTT.

The chain has TRBV7-2 and TRBJ2-1, with 8 bases aligning to TRBD2. The CDR3 is 15 residues long. J gave up 7 bases and V 5 bases, and 10 bases lay outside the gene matches. The V gene's germline CDR1 is SGHTA and CDR2 FQGNSA. The CDR3 DNA follows: TGTGCCAGCAGCACGGGACTAGGGGCGCGGAATGAGCAGTTCTTC. Its translation: CASSTGLGARNEQFF.

This clonotype was counted ten times or more. V usage is TRBV7-2 and J usage is TRBJ2-7; a weak D match, TRBD2 (5 bases). Germline V gene lookup returns CDR1 SGHTA and CDR2 FQGNSA. Deletions cut 0 bases from V and 2 bases from J, with 11 bases between. CDR3 length: 15 residues. The CDR3 is CASSLASSKTYEQYF. The CDR3 bases are TGTGCCAGCAGCTTAGCGTCTAGCAAGACCTACGAGCAGTACTTC.

The chain has TRBV6-4 and TRBJ2-1; 11 nucleotides align to TRBD2. The CDR3 length is 16 residues. Germline CDR1 reads MRHNA; CDR2 reads SNTAGT. The ends lost 5 bases at V and 9 bases at J; junction bases unmatched: 12. The CDR3 region has the DNA TGTGCCAGCAGTTTCAATATAGCGGGAGGGCTAAGTGAGCAGTTCTTC. Translating gives CASSFNIAGGLSEQFF.

There are a few counts of this clonotype. The rearrangement links TRBV7-2 to TRBJ2-7; possible D gene TRBD1, 7 bases. Germline lookup yields CDR1 SGHTA and CDR2 FQGNSA. Trimming took off 3 bases at V and 1 base at J, with 13 bases between the two ends. The CDR3 consists of 15 residues. CDR3 amino acids: CASSLNPGGSYEQYF. The CDR3 nucleotides are TGTGCCAGCAGCTTGAACCCAGGGGGGTCCTACGAGCAGTACTTC.

V and J are TRBV4-1 and TRBJ1-2; D is ambiguous. V was trimmed by 1 base and J by 6 bases, leaving 15 bases between them. CDR1 and CDR2 (germline): MGHRA, YSYEKL. This CDR3 spans 15 amino acids. The CDR3 here is CASSQGEGPNHGYTF. The CDR3 nucleotides read TGCGCCAGCAGCCAAGGTGAAGGCCCCAACCATGGCTACACCTTC.

This clonotype was observed at least ten times. The V gene is TRBV4-2, the J gene TRBJ1-3; D unclear. Germline V gives CDR1 LGHNA, CDR2 YNFKEQ. The CDR3 contains 16 residues. The V end lost 0 bases, the J end lost 0 bases, and 9 bases lay between the germline ends. The DNA of the CDR3 is TGTGCCAGCAGCCAAGAAGACCGTCTCTCTGGAAACACCATATATTTT. It codes for CASSQEDRLSGNTIYF.

At least ten counts were recorded for this clonotype. The genes are TRBV7-2 and TRBJ2-3, with 10 bases fitting TRBD2. This CDR3 comprises 17 residues. In germline, CDR1 is SGHTA, CDR2 FQGNSA. Trimming removed 5 bases from V and 1 base from J; junction bases left unmatched: 9. CDR3 DNA sequence: TGTGCCAGCAGCCGTATTGGCGGGACTAGCGGCACAGATACGCAGTATTTT. It specifies CASSRIGGTSGTDTQYF.

The chain has TRBV7-9 and TRBJ2-1; D call uncertain. This CDR3 comprises 14 residues. Trimming removed 5 bases at V and 0 bases at J, with 8 bases between. From germline, CDR1 is SEHNR and CDR2 FQNEAQ (reference sequence). In DNA, the CDR3 is TGTGCCAGCAGCACACAACCCTCCTACAATGAGCAGTTCTTC. Protein product: CASSTQPSYNEQFF.

This clonotype was observed a few times. This sequence joins TRBV20-1 and TRBJ1-5; no firm D call. The CDR3 consists of 13 residues. V was shortened by 3 bases and J by 7 bases, with 13 bases between the two germline ends. Germline lookup yields CDR1 DFQATT and CDR2 SNEGSKA (reference sequence). The CDR3 here is CSASRQVDQPQHF. In nucleotides, the CDR3 is TGCAGTGCTAGTCGGCAGGTCGACCAGCCCCAGCATTTT.

This chain uses TRBV7-8 with TRBJ2-3; 7 positions match TRBD1. The V gene's germline CDR1 is SGHVS and CDR2 FQNEAQ. The CDR3 runs to 15 residues. After removal of 3 bases from V and 2 bases from J, the junction contained 5 bases not matched to a gene. The CDR3: CASSFYRGPTDTQYF. Here the CDR3 DNA reads TGTGCCAGCAGCTTCTACAGGGGCCCCACAGATACGCAGTATTTT.

The rearrangement joins TRBV7-9 to TRBJ2-3, with a tentative D call TRBD2 (5 bases). Germline lookup yields CDR1 SEHNR and CDR2 FQNEAQ (reference sequence). This CDR3 spans 14 amino acids. The V and J ends lost 6 bases and 4 bases respectively, with 14 bases between them. CDR3 residues: CASSPTGRADTQYF. The CDR3 DNA follows: TGTGCCAGCAGTCCCACGGGGAGAGCAGATACGCAGTATTTT.

The chain combines TRBV29-1 with TRBJ1-1; 7 nucleotides align to TRBD1. CDR3 length: 13 residues. V lost 7 bases, J lost 4 bases, and 9 bases stayed unmatched. Looked up from germline, CDR1 is SQVTM and CDR2 is ANQGSEA. DNA of the CDR3: TGCAGCGCTCCCTTACAGGGGCGCACTGAAGCTTTCTTT. Its translation: CSAPLQGRTEAFF. Complete variable domain (other parts from reference TRBV29-1 and TRBJ1-1): SAVISQKPSRDICQRGTSLTIQCQVDSQVTMMFWYRQQPGQSLTLIATANQGSEATYESGFVIDKFPISRPNLTFSTLTVSNMSPEDSSIYLCSAPLQGRTEAFFGQGTRLTVV.

This clonotype came up a few times. The V call is TRBV7-2, the J call TRBJ2-1; tentative D call: TRBD2 (5 bases). The CDR3 is made up of 13 amino acids. V was cut by 3 bases and J by 9 bases, with 12 bases left in between. Per germline, CDR1 SGHTA and CDR2 FQGNSA. This CDR3 reads CASSLLSEGEQFF. The CDR3 DNA is TGTGCCAGCAGCTTGCTCAGTGAGGGTGAGCAGTTCTTC. Looking up the rest from reference TRBV7-2 and TRBJ2-1 gives the full variable domain: GAGVSQSPSNKVTEKGKDVELRCDPISGHTALYWYRQSLGQGLEFLIYFQGNSAPDKSGLPSDRFSAERTGGSVSTLTIQRTQQEDSAVYLCASSLLSEGEQFFGPGTRLTVL.